The subject of this entry is one T cell receptor (beta chain). The specificity of this receptor is unknown. There are no base qualities to consult, and no much larger clone falls within one base. Unstimulated PBMCs, after thawing, were stained for CD3, CD4 and CD8 and then FACS-sorted into CD3+CD4+ and CD3+CD8+ populations. Randomization to immunosuppression withdrawal applied to every one of the 8 studied subjects. The Qiagen DNeasy Blood and Tissue Kit was used to isolate genomic DNA. This sample is drawn from a study of T cell clones after liver transplantation (dated by TCRdb to about 2019). Some background on the complete study: ITN030ST, the source of the samples, was a randomized trial that attempted immunosuppression withdrawal within 2 years of liver transplantation. Of the eight recipients, a few were HCV-positive, while the remaining recipients had been transplanted for non-autoimmune, non-viral indications. Blood samples were collected pre-transplant, pre-randomization before withdrawal, and post-randomization after either complete withdrawal or failed withdrawal. Donor-reactive T cell clones were identified by TCRbeta sequencing following a pre-transplant mixed lymphocyte reaction and were subsequently tracked in post-transplant blood. The study cohort included 8 liver transplant recipients, of whom 3 were classified as tolerant and 5 as non-tolerant. No induction therapy was given to the subjects, and standard immunosuppression was administered until randomization at 12-24 months post-transplant. As an antigen-independent comparator for donor-reactive sequences, third party-reactive TCRbeta sequences were also identified from pre-transplant MLRs. Tolerance meant complete immunosuppression withdrawal for at least one year without liver enzymes rising beyond twice the upper limit of normal.

Study-wide findings and limitations: Because no allograft tissue specimens were available, donor-reactive T cells may have migrated into the graft instead of being deleted. The decline in donor-reactive sequences exceeded the decline in third party-reactive sequences, suggesting partial antigen-specific deletion that was unrelated to withdrawal success. In two subjects, low numbers of available donor cells limited the measurable donor-reactive repertoire. A significant post-transplant decrease in circulating donor-reactive CD4 TCRbeta sequences was observed in most of the 8 subjects, irrespective of tolerance or HCV status. Because of small, heterogeneous patient numbers and non-standardized post-transplant time points, the conclusions were only preliminary. When repertoire turnover was accounted for, significantly reduced detection of donor-reactive sequences was found in 7 of 8 subjects for CD4 and in 8 of 8 subjects for CD8.

Frozen genomic DNA underwent high-throughput TCRbeta CDR3 sequencing by immunoSEQ, including PCR amplification, mapping, bias correction and internal controls. The paper's processing steps were these. Only productive rearrangements were retained, with each unique TCRbeta sequence defined by its CDR3 nucleotide sequence together with its V and J gene. A sequence counted as donor-reactive only if the sequence showed at least 5-fold expansion in CFSE-low cells compared with unstimulated pre-transplant cells and had a frequency of at least 0.01%. Minimum frequency thresholds were set for each subject based on the unstimulated sample with the lowest template count, ensuring at least 90% detection power. Jensen-Shannon divergence between the top 1000 TCRbeta sequences post- versus pre-transplant served as the measure of repertoire turnover. Two-sided Fisher's exact tests were used to test for changes in the detection of donor-reactive sequences. Drawn from immuneACCESS, this table holds only the in-frame rearrangements with V and J called that TCRdb kept. Clones are partly lost; checked studies trace under half to an unresolved V gene and leave the rest unexplained. From that table come the V and J calls and clone size; the DNA was used to work out D and trimming. The sample table holds approximately 51,000 clones, of which about nine tenths were seen once. Approximately 14% of the sample is taken by the ten largest.

Relative to germline, V is missing 3 bases and J is missing 4 bases, with 5 bases of the junction outside any gene match. The CDR3 contains 15 residues, cysteine and phenylalanine counted. Here the CDR3 DNA is all that survives: 45 bases in frame from base 1. The germline V gene gives CDR1 as MNHEY and CDR2 as SVGAGI. Source: CD8+ T cells from blood, taken 12 months after liver transplant. This TCR was recovered from a human patient who received a liver transplant. Some T cells present after a transplant may be cells of the graft donor. The V and J genes are TRBV6-5 and TRBJ2-1; the central 8 bases match TRBD1. Here the CDR3 is given as CASSYSGQAYNEQFF. The nucleotide sequence is TGTGCCAGCAGTTATTCGGGACAGGCATACAATGAGCAGTTCTTC.